The rows below give T cell receptor beta chains drawn from one sample of a study of T cells in Graves' hyperthyroidism and ophthalmopathy. MiXCR, applied by TCRdb to the multiplex PCR reads, yields one record per CDR3 protein. The sample lists about 360,000 distinct CDR3 sequences; about 18% were seen once. Input material: blood. These receptors all come from a young woman with Graves' hyperthyroidism. Each CDR3 is given with its conserved first and last residue. The D gene is left open where the match is weak.

CDR3aa: CASSTGVGETQYF
v_gene: TRBV2
d_gene: TRBD1
j_gene: TRBJ2-5

CDR3aa: CASSLLSVELGQGYIGNQPQHF
v_gene: TRBV5-4
d_gene: NA
j_gene: TRBJ1-5

CDR3aa: CASSTTGEVNGYTF
v_gene: TRBV6-1
d_gene: TRBD1
j_gene: TRBJ1-2

CDR3aa: CSESGGGAETQYF
v_gene: TRBV20-1
d_gene: TRBD2
j_gene: TRBJ2-5

CDR3aa: CASSHLRAYARETQYF
v_gene: TRBV7-8
d_gene: NA
j_gene: TRBJ2-5

CDR3aa: CASRTGGSGNTIYF
v_gene: TRBV6-1
d_gene: NA
j_gene: TRBJ1-3

CDR3aa: CASSLVYGGGYTF
v_gene: TRBV7-2
d_gene: NA
j_gene: TRBJ1-2

CDR3aa: CASSYSDIIFTEAFF
v_gene: TRBV6-5
d_gene: NA
j_gene: TRBJ1-1

CDR3aa: CASSFGQGWTEAFF
v_gene: TRBV28
d_gene: TRBD1
j_gene: TRBJ1-1

CDR3aa: CASSLRQGRRGNQPQHF
v_gene: TRBV12-3/TRBV12-4
d_gene: TRBD1
j_gene: TRBJ1-5

CDR3aa: CASSDGGGPGETQYF
v_gene: TRBV9
d_gene: TRBD2
j_gene: TRBJ2-5

CDR3aa: CASSGLTGTANYGYTF
v_gene: TRBV7-3
d_gene: TRBD1
j_gene: TRBJ1-2

CDR3aa: CASSLVQGIGTEAFF
v_gene: TRBV5-5
d_gene: NA
j_gene: TRBJ1-1

CDR3aa: CASSKGDAGTEAFF
v_gene: TRBV18
d_gene: NA
j_gene: TRBJ1-1

CDR3aa: CASSSGTAFSYEQYF
v_gene: TRBV12-3/TRBV12-4
d_gene: NA
j_gene: TRBJ2-7

CDR3aa: CASSLAAGLAGSYEQYF
v_gene: TRBV6-1
d_gene: TRBD2
j_gene: TRBJ2-7

CDR3aa: CASSSGTSGLEETQYF
v_gene: TRBV6-5
d_gene: TRBD2
j_gene: TRBJ2-5

CDR3aa: CASSEELFTEAFF
v_gene: TRBV6-1
d_gene: NA
j_gene: TRBJ1-1

CDR3aa: CASSLVLKWNTEAFF
v_gene: TRBV5-8
d_gene: NA
j_gene: TRBJ1-1

CDR3aa: CASSEAKAGIAQPQHF
v_gene: TRBV6-1
d_gene: NA
j_gene: TRBJ1-5

CDR3aa: CATSSFDGYYGYTF
v_gene: TRBV15
d_gene: NA
j_gene: TRBJ1-2

CDR3aa: CASNRDRVTYEQYF
v_gene: TRBV6-1
d_gene: TRBD1
j_gene: TRBJ2-7

CDR3aa: CASSLDWDGEAFF
v_gene: TRBV6-1
d_gene: NA
j_gene: TRBJ1-1

CDR3aa: CATSPPGHTDTQYF
v_gene: TRBV15
d_gene: NA
j_gene: TRBJ2-3

CDR3aa: CASRDTAFGNTIYF
v_gene: TRBV6-1
d_gene: NA
j_gene: TRBJ1-3

CDR3aa: CASSPDGQRANSPLHF
v_gene: TRBV11-1
d_gene: NA
j_gene: TRBJ1-6

CDR3aa: CASRPLGGAQETQYF
v_gene: TRBV4-1
d_gene: NA
j_gene: TRBJ2-5

CDR3aa: CASSLAQGADGYTF
v_gene: TRBV12-3/TRBV12-4
d_gene: TRBD1
j_gene: TRBJ1-2

CDR3aa: CSARSSNQPQHF
v_gene: TRBV20-1
d_gene: NA
j_gene: TRBJ1-5

CDR3aa: CSGRADPYEQYF
v_gene: TRBV20-1
d_gene: NA
j_gene: TRBJ2-7

CDR3aa: CSVEDRPGSNYGYTF
v_gene: TRBV29-1
d_gene: NA
j_gene: TRBJ1-2

CDR3aa: CSVRAQGSNQPQHF
v_gene: TRBV20-1
d_gene: NA
j_gene: TRBJ1-5

CDR3aa: CSTTTGRTGELSF
v_gene: TRBV29-1
d_gene: NA
j_gene: TRBJ2-2

CDR3aa: CASSSRTGGELFF
v_gene: TRBV12-3/TRBV12-4
d_gene: TRBD1
j_gene: TRBJ2-2

CDR3aa: CASSSSGGVRNIQYF
v_gene: TRBV7-9
d_gene: NA
j_gene: TRBJ2-4

CDR3aa: CATKASGGSGANVLTF
v_gene: TRBV19
d_gene: TRBD2
j_gene: TRBJ2-6

CDR3aa: CASSFSSGANVLTF
v_gene: TRBV5-1
d_gene: NA
j_gene: TRBJ2-6

CDR3aa: CASSFGTGLGKETQYF
v_gene: TRBV7-3
d_gene: NA
j_gene: TRBJ2-5

CDR3aa: CASSSEALTEAFF
v_gene: TRBV5-1
d_gene: NA
j_gene: TRBJ1-1

CDR3aa: CACLRTEKYGYTF
v_gene: TRBV2
d_gene: NA
j_gene: TRBJ1-2

CDR3aa: CASSLNSPNQPQHF
v_gene: TRBV4-1
d_gene: NA
j_gene: TRBJ1-5

CDR3aa: CASSLSVRAYEQYF
v_gene: TRBV12-3/TRBV12-4
d_gene: NA
j_gene: TRBJ2-7

CDR3aa: CASSQGGLQETQYF
v_gene: TRBV28
d_gene: NA
j_gene: TRBJ2-5

CDR3aa: CASSQLFPSGNTGELFF
v_gene: TRBV4-2
d_gene: TRBD2
j_gene: TRBJ2-2

CDR3aa: CSARGKLETQYF
v_gene: TRBV20-1
d_gene: NA
j_gene: TRBJ2-5

CDR3aa: CSVVGRLNTEAFF
v_gene: TRBV29-1
d_gene: NA
j_gene: TRBJ1-1

CDR3aa: CASSPTTGRGNTIYF
v_gene: TRBV2
d_gene: NA
j_gene: TRBJ1-3

CDR3aa: CASSYPNSPYEQYF
v_gene: TRBV6-5
d_gene: NA
j_gene: TRBJ2-7

CDR3aa: CASSWGFGNQPQHF
v_gene: TRBV5-5
d_gene: NA
j_gene: TRBJ1-5

CDR3aa: CASSRRGGASYEQYF
v_gene: TRBV12-3/TRBV12-4
d_gene: TRBD2
j_gene: TRBJ2-7